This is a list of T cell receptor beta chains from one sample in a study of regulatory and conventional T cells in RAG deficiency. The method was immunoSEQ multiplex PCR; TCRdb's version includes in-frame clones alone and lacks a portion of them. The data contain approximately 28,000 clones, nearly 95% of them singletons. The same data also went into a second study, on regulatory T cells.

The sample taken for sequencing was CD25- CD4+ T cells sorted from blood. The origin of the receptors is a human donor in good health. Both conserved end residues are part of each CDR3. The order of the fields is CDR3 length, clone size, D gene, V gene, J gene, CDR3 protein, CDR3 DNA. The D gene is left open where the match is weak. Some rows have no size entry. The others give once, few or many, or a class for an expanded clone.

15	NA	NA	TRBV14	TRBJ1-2	CASSQDGRRNYGYTF	TGTGCCAGCAGCCAAGACGGGAGGAGAAACTATGGCTACACCTTC
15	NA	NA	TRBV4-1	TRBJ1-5	CASSHPGGAVQPQHF	TGCGCCAGCAGCCACCCGGGAGGGGCAGTTCAGCCCCAGCATTTT
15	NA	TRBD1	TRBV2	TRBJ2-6	CASISVPGQGGLLAF	TGTGCCAGCATCTCCGTACCGGGACAGGGTGGGTTATTGGCTTTC
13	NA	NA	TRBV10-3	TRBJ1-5	CAITAGTNQPQHF	TGTGCCATCACTGCGGGAACAAATCAGCCCCAGCATTTT
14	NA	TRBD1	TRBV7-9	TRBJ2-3	CASSSGGAGDTQYF	TGTGCCAGCAGCTCAGGGGGCGCGGGGGATACGCAGTATTTT
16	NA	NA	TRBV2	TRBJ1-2	CASSDYFRPRGYGYTF	TGTGCCAGCAGTGATTATTTTCGGCCCCGGGGCTATGGCTACACCTTC
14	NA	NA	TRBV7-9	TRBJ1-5	CASSLVGSGQPQHF	TGTGCCAGCAGCTTAGTAGGGTCGGGGCAGCCCCAGCATTTT
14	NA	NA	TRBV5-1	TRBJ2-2	CASSLGPSSGELFF	TGCGCCAGCAGCTTGGGGCCCTCATCCGGGGAGCTGTTTTTT
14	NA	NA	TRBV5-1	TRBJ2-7	CASSWGTSSYEQYF	TGCGCCAGCAGCTGGGGGACATCTTCCTACGAGCAGTACTTC
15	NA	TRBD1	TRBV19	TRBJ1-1	CASSIDALRDREAFF	TGTGCCAGTAGTATAGATGCACTCCGGGACAGGGAAGCTTTCTTT
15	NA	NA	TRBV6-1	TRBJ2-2	CASTLEGRSTGELFF	TGTGCCAGCACCCTGGAAGGGAGGTCCACCGGGGAGCTGTTTTTT
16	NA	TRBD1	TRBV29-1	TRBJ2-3	CSSELVRDRSTDTQYF	TGCAGCTCCGAGTTAGTCCGGGACAGGAGCACAGATACGCAGTATTTT
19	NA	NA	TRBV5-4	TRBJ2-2	CASSLLRGPGYGDTGELFF	TGTGCCAGCAGCTTGTTAAGAGGGCCGGGGTACGGGGACACCGGGGAGCTGTTTTTT
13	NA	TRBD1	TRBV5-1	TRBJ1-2	CASSRDSQYGYTF	TGCGCCAGCAGCCGGGACAGCCAGTATGGCTACACCTTC
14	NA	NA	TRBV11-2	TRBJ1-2	CASSLGPANYGYTF	TGTGCCAGCAGCTTAGGTCCAGCTAACTATGGCTACACCTTC
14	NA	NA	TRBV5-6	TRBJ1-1	CASSFRGKNTEAFF	TGTGCCAGCAGCTTCCGGGGTAAGAACACTGAAGCTTTCTTT
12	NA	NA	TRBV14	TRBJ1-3	CASSQGWHTIYF	TGTGCCAGCAGCCAAGGGTGGCACACCATATATTTT
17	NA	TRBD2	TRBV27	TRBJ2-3	CASSLRVAGGPFDTQYF	TGTGCCAGCAGTTTACGTGTAGCGGGGGGGCCCTTTGATACGCAGTATTTT
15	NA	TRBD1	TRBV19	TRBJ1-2	CASSETGLSNYGYTF	TGTGCCAGTAGTGAGACAGGGCTCTCTAACTATGGCTACACCTTC
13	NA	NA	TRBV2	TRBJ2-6	CASTQDRLYVLTF	TGTGCCAGCACCCAGGACAGATTATACGTCCTGACTTTC
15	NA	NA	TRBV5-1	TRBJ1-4	CASSLAGQTNEKLFF	TGCGCCAGCAGCTTAGCTGGACAGACTAATGAAAAACTGTTTTTT
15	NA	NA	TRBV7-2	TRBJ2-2	CASTILDRDAGELFF	TGTGCCAGCACCATTCTAGACAGAGACGCCGGGGAGCTGTTTTTT
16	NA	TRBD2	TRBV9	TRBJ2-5	CASSPGTSGGQETQYF	TGTGCCAGCAGCCCCGGGACTAGCGGGGGACAAGAGACCCAGTACTTC
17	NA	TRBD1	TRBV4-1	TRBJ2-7	CASSHQTAGTGPYEQYF	TGCGCCAGCAGCCATCAGACGGCTGGGACAGGTCCCTACGAGCAGTACTTC
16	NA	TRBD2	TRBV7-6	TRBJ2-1	CASSPNLAGGHNEQFF	TGTGCCAGCAGCCCAAATCTAGCGGGGGGGCATAATGAGCAGTTCTTC
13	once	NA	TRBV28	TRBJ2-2	CASSLYPTGELFF	TGTGCCAGCAGTTTATATCCAACAGGGGAGCTGTTTTTT
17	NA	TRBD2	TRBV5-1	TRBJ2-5	CASSLGILLAEGETQYF	TGCGCCAGCAGCTTGGGCATCCTACTAGCGGAGGGGGAGACCCAGTACTTC
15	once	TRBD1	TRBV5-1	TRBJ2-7	CASSLAGQGSYEQYF	TGCGCCAGCAGCTTGGCCGGACAGGGCTCCTACGAGCAGTACTTC
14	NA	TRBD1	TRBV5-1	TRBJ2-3	CASRPGTATDTQYF	TGCGCCAGCAGACCTGGGACAGCCACAGATACGCAGTATTTT
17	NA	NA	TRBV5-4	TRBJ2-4	CASSRGGTDAFGNIQYF	TGTGCCAGCAGCCGGGGGGGGACAGACGCATTCGGAAACATTCAGTACTTC
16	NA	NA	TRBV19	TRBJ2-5	CASSNVRGQGGETQYF	TGTGCCAGTAGTAATGTGCGGGGGCAGGGAGGAGAGACCCAGTACTTC
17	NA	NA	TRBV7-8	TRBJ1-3	CASSLASGVPSGNTIYF	TGTGCCAGCAGCTTAGCGTCCGGGGTACCCTCTGGAAACACCATATATTTT
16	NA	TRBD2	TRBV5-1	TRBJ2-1	CASSLSPGGQYNEQFF	TGCGCCAGCAGCTTGTCCCCGGGGGGGCAATACAATGAGCAGTTCTTC
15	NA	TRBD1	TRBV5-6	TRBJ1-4	CASSLARDSLEKLFF	TGTGCCAGCAGCTTGGCCCGGGACAGCCTAGAAAAACTGTTTTTT
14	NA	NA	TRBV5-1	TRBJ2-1	CASGRDSYYNEQFF	TGCGCCAGCGGCCGGGACTCCTACTACAATGAGCAGTTCTTC
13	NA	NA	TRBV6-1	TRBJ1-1	CASREQGNTEAFF	TGTGCCAGCAGGGAACAGGGGAACACTGAAGCTTTCTTT
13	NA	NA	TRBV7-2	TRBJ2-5	CASSLTGVETQYF	TGTGCCAGCAGCTTAACCGGGGTGGAGACCCAGTACTTC
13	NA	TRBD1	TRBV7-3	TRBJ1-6	CASSYRGNSPLHF	TGTGCCAGCAGCTACAGGGGGAATTCACCCCTCCACTTT
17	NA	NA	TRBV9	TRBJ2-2	CASSVAPPGTPTGELFF	TGTGCCAGCAGCGTAGCCCCTCCCGGGACACCCACCGGGGAGCTGTTTTTT
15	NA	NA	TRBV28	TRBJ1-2	CAVPPSPGSSNGYTF	TGTGCCGTCCCACCTAGCCCAGGTAGCTCAAATGGCTACACCTTC
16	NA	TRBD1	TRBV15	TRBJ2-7	CATSRDRGGQGYEQYF	TGTGCCACCAGCAGAGACAGGGGGGGACAGGGCTACGAGCAGTACTTC
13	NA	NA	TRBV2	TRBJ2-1	CASSVDFNNEQFF	TGTGCCAGCAGTGTCGACTTTAACAATGAGCAGTTCTTC
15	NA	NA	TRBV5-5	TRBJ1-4	CASSGTGRANEKLFF	TGTGCCAGCAGCGGTACAGGGAGGGCTAATGAAAAACTGTTTTTT
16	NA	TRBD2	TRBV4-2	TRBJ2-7	CASSIRTSGGLYEQYF	TGTGCCAGCAGCATCCGGACTAGCGGGGGCCTCTACGAGCAGTACTTC